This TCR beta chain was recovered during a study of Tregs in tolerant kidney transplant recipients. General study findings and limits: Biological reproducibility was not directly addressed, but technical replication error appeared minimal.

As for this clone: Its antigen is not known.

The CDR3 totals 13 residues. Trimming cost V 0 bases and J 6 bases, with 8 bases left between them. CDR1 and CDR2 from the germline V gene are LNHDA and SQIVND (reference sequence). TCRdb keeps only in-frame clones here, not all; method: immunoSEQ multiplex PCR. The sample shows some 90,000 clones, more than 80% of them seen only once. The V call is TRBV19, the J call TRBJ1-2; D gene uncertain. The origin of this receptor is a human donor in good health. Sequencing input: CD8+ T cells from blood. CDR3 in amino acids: CASSIDPGNGYTF. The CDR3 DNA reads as TGTGCCAGTAGTATAGATCCGGGGAATGGCTACACCTTC.